A single sample gave rise to the 11 T cell receptor beta chains below, sequenced in a study of T cells in women clearing cervical HPV infection. The assay was immunoSEQ multiplex PCR, and TCRdb's table has in-frame clones only and misses some. The listing contains around 46,000 clones. Sequenced sample: blood buffy coat. Source of these receptors: a woman between 18 and 70 years old with a cervical HPV16 infection that either progressed to CIN3+ or cleared (not recorded which).

About this clone: The DNA ends 3 residues before the CDR3 does, and the rest of the CDR3 is filled in from the germline J gene. The chain links TRBV7-2 to TRBJ1-2; D is uncertain. Germline CDR1 and CDR2: SGHTA and FQGNSA. This CDR3 is built from 13 residues. V was clipped by 5 bases and J by 0 bases, with 7 bases between them. The CDR3 DNA, read in part, is TGTGCCAGCAGCCCGACAACTAACTATGGC. Its protein is CASSPTTNYG. The full CDR3 sequence reads CASSPTTNYGYTF.

About this clone itself: The read halts 3 residues ahead of the CDR3 end, with the missing end drawn from the germline J gene. The chain carries TRBV6-4 and TRBJ2-1, with D possibly being TRBD1 (5 bases). Trimming removed 0 bases at V and 8 bases at J, with 14 bases between. Per germline, CDR1 MRHNA and CDR2 SNTAGT. CDR3 length equals 15 residues. The part of the CDR3 DNA that was read is TGTGCCAGCAGTGACTCGATTGACAGTATTGATGAG. Its translation is CASSDSIDSIDE. The whole CDR3 region reads CASSDSIDSIDEQFF.

As to this clone: Coverage ceases 3 residues before the CDR3 finishes, and the germline J gene fills in the end. The chain is built from TRBV2 and TRBJ1-6; possible D gene TRBD1, 5 bases. From germline, CDR1 is SNHLY and CDR2 FYNNEI. The CDR3 consists of 12 residues. V was cut by 7 bases and J by 10 bases, with 11 bases left in between. CDR3 DNA, as far as it was read: TGTGCCAGCAAGCAGGGTTGGTCACCC. Its protein product is CASKQGWSP. From start to end, the CDR3 is CASKQGWSPLHF.

About this clone itself: Sequencing ends 3 residues short of the CDR3 end; the germline J gene provides the rest. The V call is TRBV20-1, the J call TRBJ2-7; 12 nucleotides agree with TRBD2. With V trimmed by 6 bases and J by 1 base, 4 bases remained unmatched. CDR1 is DFQATT, CDR2 SNEGSKA, per germline (reference sequence). This CDR3 region has 14 residues. Here the CDR3 reads CSAKGLAGSYEQYF. The part of the CDR3 DNA that was read is TGCAGTGCAAAAGGACTAGCGGGGTCCTACGAG.

As regards this clone: With the read ending 3 residues before the CDR3 end, the germline J gene is used to fill in that end. The V and J genes are TRBV20-1 and TRBJ1-6, with 8 bases lining up with TRBD1. V trimming: 3 bases; J trimming: 7 bases; junction bases outside the gene matches: 8. Germline CDR1 is DFQATT and CDR2 is SNEGSKA (reference sequence). The CDR3 length is 15 residues. The DNA read from the CDR3 is TGCAGTGCTAGGGAACCTACAGGGGGAAATTCACCC. Its protein is CSAREPTGGNSP. Given in full, the CDR3 is CSAREPTGGNSPLHF.

A word on this clone: The CDR3 is cut off 3 residues early in the read; its end comes from the germline J gene. This chain uses TRBV4-2 with TRBJ2-2, with 11 positions matching TRBD2. V was clipped by 0 bases and J by 5 bases; unmatched bases: 5. Germline V CDR1 and CDR2: LGHNA, YNFKEQ. The CDR3 covers 17 residues. The CDR3 spells CASSQELAGVRTGELFF. The CDR3 DNA, read in part, is TGTGCCAGCAGCCAAGAACTAGCGGGAGTACGAACCGGGGAG.

About this clone itself: The read gets to within 3 residues of the CDR3 end, and the germline J gene fills in the rest. This chain connects TRBV10-3 to TRBJ2-7; D is ambiguous. This CDR3 has 16 residues. V lost 0 bases and J lost 0, with 12 bases in between. Germline CDR1 and CDR2: ENHRY and SYGVKD. CDR3 DNA, as far as it was read: TGTGCCATCAGTGAGTCGAGGCTCTCTCTCTCCTACGAG. It specifies CAISESRLSLSYE. The CDR3 reads in full as CAISESRLSLSYEQYF.

A note on this clone: At one boundary the junction diverges from the germline segment, which might be a read error. The CDR3 extends 3 residues past the end of the read, so its final part is completed from the germline J gene. The same CDR3 arises from other DNA sequences in this sample as well. The chain has TRBV7-6 and TRBJ1-3, with D perhaps matching TRBD1 (6 bases). This CDR3 is 16 amino acids long. Looked up from germline, CDR1 is SGHVS and CDR2 is FNYEAQ. The CDR3 bases that were read are TGTGCCAGCAGCTTCCACGGACAGCTCTCTGGAAACACA. It encodes CASSFHGQLSGNT. In full, the CDR3 is CASSFHGQLSGNTIYF.

In regard to this clone: The read falls 3 residues short of the CDR3 end, and the missing part is taken from the germline J gene. J is TRBJ2-5 and V is TRBV24-1; TRBD2 agrees at 7 bases. This CDR3 has 16 residues. The trim removed 2 bases at V and 3 bases at J, leaving 8 bases unmatched. CDR1 KGHDR and CDR2 SFDVKD come from the germline V gene. The sequenced CDR3 bases are TGTGCCACCAGTGATTCCGGGACGGGGGGTAAAGAGACC. The encoded protein is CATSDSGTGGKET. The CDR3, in full, reads CATSDSGTGGKETQYF.

In the case of this clone: The missing CDR3 end, 3 residues past where the read stops, is filled in from the germline J gene. The genes are TRBV30 and TRBJ2-5, with D tentatively TRBD1 (5 bases). Deletions cut 1 base from V and 2 bases from J, with 8 bases between. Germline loops: CDR1 GTSNPN, CDR2 SVGIG (reference sequence). This CDR3 is built from 13 residues. CDR3 protein: CAWSGGLQETQYF. CDR3 bases read: TGTGCCTGGAGTGGGGGCCTGCAAGAGACC.

With respect to this clone: The read halts 3 residues ahead of the CDR3 end, with the missing end drawn from the germline J gene. The chain links TRBV5-8 to TRBJ2-5, with 7 bases that match TRBD1. CDR3 length: 14 amino acids. V gave up 4 bases and J gave up 3 bases; unmatched junction bases: 6. Germline CDR1 is SGHTS and CDR2 is YDEGEE. CDR3 DNA, as far as it was read: TGTGCCAGCAGCCGCCAGGGGGTGGAAGAGACC. Residues: CASSRQGVEET. The CDR3 as a whole reads CASSRQGVEETQYF. The full variable domain, its missing parts supplied by reference TRBV5-8 and TRBJ2-5, is EAGVTQSPTHLIKTRGQQATLRCSPISGHTSVYWYQQALGLGLQFLLWYDEGEERNRGNFPPRFSGRQFPNYSSELNVNALELEDSALYLCASSRQGVEETQYFGPGTRLLVL.